Listed here are 32 T cell receptor beta chains from one sample, sequenced in a study of cytomegalovirus exposure and HLA in healthy donors. The primer mix had 60 Vbeta and 13 Jbeta primers. The method was immunoSEQ multiplex PCR; TCRdb's version includes in-frame clones alone and lacks a portion of them. This sample has approximately 51,000 clones; approximately 85% occur once, and the top ten carry 2% to 2.5%. Specimen: PBMCs. These receptors were collected from a boy aged 10-17 years in good health and CMV-seropositive.

V is TRBV21-1 and J is TRBJ1-1; TRBD1, the D gene given by the table, was not confirmed from the DNA. TRBV21-1 is assigned pseudogene status. The length of the CDR3 is 18 residues. CDR3 sequence: CASSKRPKDKSTNTEAFF. CDR3 DNA: TGTGCCAGCAGCAAACGGCCGAAGGACAAATCAACGAACACTGAAGCTTTCTTT.

The rearrangement links TRBV7-2 to TRBJ1-2, with 10 bases fitting TRBD1. J lost 2 bases, V lost 8 bases, and 2 bases had no gene match. The CDR3 spans 13 residues. Germline V CDR1 and CDR2: SGHTA, FQGNSA. The CDR3 is CASLDRGNYGYTF. CDR3 DNA: TGTGCCAGCTTGGACAGGGGGAACTATGGCTACACCTTC. Full variable domain (remainder filled in from reference TRBV7-2 and TRBJ1-2): GAGVSQSPSNKVTEKGKDVELRCDPISGHTALYWYRQSLGQGLEFLIYFQGNSAPDKSGLPSDRFSAERTGGSVSTLTIQRTQQEDSAVYLCASLDRGNYGYTFGSGTRLTVV.

The chain uses TRBV5-6 and TRBJ2-7; D is possibly TRBD1 (5 bases). Looked up from germline, CDR1 is SGHDT and CDR2 is YYEEEE. The CDR3 runs to 14 residues. V dropped 3 bases and J dropped 3 bases, with 13 bases sitting between them. The chain's CDR3 is CASSSVTGRYEQYF. The CDR3 DNA reads as TGTGCCAGCAGCTCCGTAACAGGTCGCTACGAGCAGTACTTC.

This chain connects TRBV6-1 to TRBJ1-5, with a weak D call TRBD1 (6 bases). Germline-derived CDR1 and CDR2 are MNHNS and SASEGT. Trimming left V 8 bases short and J 3 bases short, with 11 bases between. The CDR3 is made up of 13 amino acids. CDR3 coding DNA: TGTGCCAGCGCAGGGGCCCCCAATCAGCCCCAGCATTTT. This translates into CASAGAPNQPQHF.

The rearrangement uses TRBV5-5 and TRBJ1-1; D is possibly TRBD1 (5 bases). Trimming pared 0 bases from V and 4 bases from J, leaving 7 bases between. This CDR3 has 13 amino acids. Germline V gene lookup returns CDR1 SGHKS and CDR2 YYEKEE (reference sequence). The CDR3 here is CASSLGGGTEAFF. In DNA, the CDR3 is TGTGCCAGCAGCTTGGGGGGGGGCACTGAAGCTTTCTTT.

This rearrangement joins TRBV2 to TRBJ2-7, with TRBD2 matching 13 bases. Trimming at V came to 5 bases and at J to 6 bases, leaving 1 base not matched to a gene. The CDR3 is 13 amino acids. Per the germline V gene, CDR1 is SNHLY and CDR2 is FYNNEI. The CDR3 nucleotides are TGTGCCAGCAGTAGGACTAGCGGGGGCGAGCAGTACTTC. This encodes CASSRTSGGEQYF.

This clone has just one count. The chain has TRBV18 and TRBJ1-4, with TRBD1 matching 9 bases. The CDR3 totals 16 residues. CDR1 and CDR2 (germline): KGHSH, LQKENI. V lost 6 bases, J lost 6 bases, and 11 bases stayed unmatched. In nucleotides, the CDR3 is TGTGCCAGCTCGCCTATGTCCAGGACAGGGGATGAAAAACTGTTTTTT. Translated: CASSPMSRTGDEKLFF.

The chain employs TRBV15 and TRBJ1-5; D is unresolved. V lost 2 bases and J 5 bases, leaving 19 bases between the germline ends. The CDR3 runs 17 residues. CDR1 LNHNV and CDR2 YYDKDF come from the germline V gene (reference sequence). The CDR3 sequence: CATSRRASGRDDQPQHF. The CDR3 DNA reads as TGTGCCACCAGCAGACGCGCCTCGGGGAGGGATGATCAGCCCCAGCATTTT.

The J gene is TRBJ2-5, the V gene TRBV5-1; 8 bases align to TRBD1. V shed 0 bases, J shed 2 bases, and the junction held 3 bases outside the gene matches. This CDR3 is 15 amino acids long. Germline V gene sequence: CDR1 SGHRS, CDR2 YFSETQ. The CDR3 DNA follows: TGCGCCAGCAGCTTGGGGGGGACAGGTCAAGAGACCCAGTACTTC. Its protein is CASSLGGTGQETQYF.

The chain links TRBV6-5 to TRBJ2-4; D is perhaps TRBD1 (5 bases). This CDR3 is built from 14 residues. Germline-derived CDR1 and CDR2 are MNHEY and SVGAGI. Trimming pared 8 bases from V and 5 bases from J, leaving 16 bases between. Written as DNA, the CDR3 is TGTGCCAGCTCGGTCACAGGTACCCAAAACATTCAGTACTTC. Translated: CASSVTGTQNIQYF.

This chain uses TRBV6-4 with TRBJ2-2; 13 nucleotides match TRBD2. J was trimmed by 4 bases and V by 6 bases; bases with no gene match: 2. Germline values: CDR1 MRHNA, CDR2 SNTAGT. The CDR3 covers 15 residues. CDR3 loop: CASRRTSGGTGELFF. The CDR3 DNA is TGTGCCAGCAGGCGGACTAGCGGGGGCACCGGGGAGCTGTTTTTT.

The V call is TRBV5-4, the J call TRBJ2-3; maybe TRBD2 (5 bases). Trimming cost V 4 bases and J 4 bases, with 13 bases left between them. This CDR3 is built from 14 residues. The germline CDR1 and CDR2 sequences are SGHNT and YYREEE (reference sequence). CDR3 protein: CASSLDPRADTQYF. The DNA for the CDR3 is TGTGCCAGCAGCCTCGATCCGAGGGCAGATACGCAGTATTTT.

This chain links TRBV4-1 with TRBJ1-4; TRBD1 is a possible D gene (6 bases). Deletions cut 3 bases from V and 6 bases from J, with 17 bases between. The CDR3 has 16 residues. CDR1 and CDR2 (germline): MGHRA, YSYEKL. The CDR3 here is CASSHRAKGGDEKLFF. In DNA form, the CDR3 reads TGCGCCAGCAGCCACCGGGCGAAGGGGGGGGATGAAAAACTGTTTTTT.

The V gene is TRBV5-1, the J gene TRBJ2-6, with D perhaps TRBD2 (5 bases). Trimming took 5 bases from V and 3 from J, leaving 21 bases between them. The CDR3 covers 18 residues. Germline V gene lookup returns CDR1 SGHRS and CDR2 YFSETQ. The CDR3 reads CASSYAPTSLGGANVLTF. DNA of the CDR3: TGCGCCAGCAGTTACGCACCCACTAGTTTAGGTGGGGCCAACGTCCTGACTTTC.

A few counts support this clone. The chain combines TRBV7-8 with TRBJ1-4; D call uncertain. The germline CDR1 and CDR2 sequences are SGHVS and FQNEAQ. Trimming took off 2 bases at V and 7 bases at J, with 11 bases between the two ends. The CDR3 consists of 14 residues. CDR3 loop: CASSLSEGFEKLFF. CDR3 in DNA: TGTGCCAGCAGCTTATCCGAGGGTTTTGAAAAACTGTTTTTT.

The chain combines TRBV10-3 with TRBJ2-7, with 7 bases that match TRBD1. This CDR3 has 14 amino acids. V gave up 7 bases and J gave up 3 bases; unmatched junction bases: 9. CDR1 is ENHRY and CDR2 is SYGVKD in the germline V gene. The CDR3 is CAIKGGELHYEQYF. The CDR3 bases are TGTGCCATCAAAGGGGGCGAACTCCACTACGAGCAGTACTTC.

The rearrangement joins TRBV13 to TRBJ2-7; unclear D gene. The CDR3 extends over 11 amino acids. Between the trimmed V and J ends, which lost 5 bases and 5 bases, there was a span of 7 bases. Germline CDR1 reads PRHDT; CDR2 reads FYEKMQ (reference sequence). CDR3 nucleotides: TGTGCCAGCAGCCACAATGACGAGCAGTACTTC. Translating gives CASSHNDEQYF.

The V call is TRBV10-3, the J call TRBJ1-1; D not certain. The germline V gene has CDR1 ENHRY and CDR2 SYGVKD. V lost 2 bases and J 5 bases, leaving 9 bases between the germline ends. There are 13 residues in the CDR3. The CDR3 here is CAISETGRTEAFF. The CDR3 bases are TGTGCCATCAGTGAGACCGGGAGAACTGAAGCTTTCTTT.

Concerning this clone: Germline is not matched at one junction end, which may reflect a read error. The chain carries TRBV7-9 and TRBJ1-6, with TRBD1 matching 8 bases. CDR3 length equals 14 residues. Germline values: CDR1 SEHNR, CDR2 FQNEAQ (reference sequence). This CDR3 reads CSSSQGQADSPLHF. CDR3 nucleotide sequence: TGTTCCAGCAGCCAGGGACAGGCGGATTCACCCCTCCACTTT.

This clone was seen a few times. The chain has TRBV7-9 and TRBJ2-7; D gene uncertain. Germline CDR1 reads SEHNR; CDR2 reads FQNEAQ (reference sequence). Trimming pared 1 base from V and 6 bases from J, leaving 7 bases between. CDR3 size: 12 residues. The CDR3: CASSLVPGEQYF. In nucleotides, the CDR3 is TGTGCCAGCAGCTTAGTCCCGGGCGAGCAGTACTTC.

V is TRBV7-6 and J is TRBJ1-5, with TRBD1 matching 8 bases. The CDR3 runs to 15 residues. The J segment lost 5 bases and the V segment lost 4 bases, leaving 7 bases of the junction unmatched. From germline, CDR1 is SGHVS and CDR2 FNYEAQ. The CDR3: CASSSRQGPDQPQHF. CDR3 bases: TGTGCCAGCAGCTCGCGACAGGGGCCCGATCAGCCCCAGCATTTT.

This sequence joins TRBV6-5 and TRBJ1-6; 7 nucleotides align to TRBD1. The CDR3 is 14 amino acids. Germline values: CDR1 MNHEY, CDR2 SVGAGI. Trimming removed 8 bases from V and 6 bases from J; junction bases left unmatched: 7. CDR3 sequence reads: CASSSQGVNSPLHF. Here the CDR3 DNA reads TGTGCCAGCTCCTCCCAGGGGGTTAATTCACCCCTCCACTTT.

The chain combines TRBV7-9 with TRBJ1-2; D unclear. The V and J ends lost 3 bases and 0 bases respectively, with 5 bases between them. CDR1 is SEHNR and CDR2 is FQNEAQ in the germline V gene (reference sequence). This CDR3 comprises 13 residues. The CDR3 DNA follows: TGTGCCAGCAGCTTCTCAGCTAACTATGGCTACACCTTC. Residues: CASSFSANYGYTF.

The rearrangement joins TRBV27 to TRBJ1-1; no definite D call. The germline gives CDR1 MNHEY, CDR2 SMNVEV (reference sequence). Trimming shortened V by 5 bases and J by 1 base, and 8 bases separated the two germline ends. The CDR3 loop spans 13 amino acids. In DNA form, the CDR3 reads TGTGCCAGCAGTACCATACAGAACACTGAAGCTTTCTTT. Amino acid sequence: CASSTIQNTEAFF.

The gene calls are TRBV10-3 and TRBJ2-1; D possibly corresponds to TRBD2 (5 bases). V was trimmed by 3 bases and J by 6 bases, leaving 12 bases between them. This CDR3 comprises 14 residues. From germline, CDR1 is ENHRY and CDR2 SYGVKD. CDR3 amino acids: CAISDRGPGNEQFF. The DNA of the CDR3 is TGTGCCATCAGTGACCGGGGTCCCGGCAATGAGCAGTTCTTC.

The chain carries TRBV20-1 and TRBJ2-5; D call uncertain. The germline V and J ends were trimmed by 7 bases and 2 bases, with 5 bases remaining between them. From germline, CDR1 is DFQATT and CDR2 SNEGSKA (reference sequence). The length of the CDR3 is 10 residues. CDR3 bases: TGCAGTGTTATTCAAGAGACCCAGTACTTC. Protein product: CSVIQETQYF.

This clone has more than one count but fewer than ten. The chain carries TRBV18 and TRBJ1-5, with a weak D call TRBD1 (5 bases). V was pared by 5 bases and J by 2 bases, with 13 bases between. The germline V gene has CDR1 KGHSH and CDR2 LQKENI. The CDR3 spans 15 residues. The CDR3 protein is CASSAGSMGNQPQHF. DNA for the CDR3: TGTGCCAGCTCAGCAGGGTCGATGGGCAATCAGCCCCAGCATTTT.

J is TRBJ2-2 and V is TRBV14; no firm D call. The CDR3 spans 13 residues. Germline CDR1 SGHDN, CDR2 FVKESK. With 2 bases removed from V and 7 bases from J, the gap between germline ends came to 8 bases. CDR3 amino acids: CASSQQRFGELFF. The CDR3 nucleotides are TGTGCCAGCAGCCAACAGCGATTCGGGGAGCTGTTTTTT.

Only a few counts were recorded for this clone. This chain uses TRBV5-4 with TRBJ1-4; a weak D match, TRBD1 (5 bases). Trimming removed 4 bases at V and 5 bases at J, with 15 bases between. This CDR3 is 15 amino acids long. CDR1 and CDR2 from the germline V gene are SGHNT and YYREEE (reference sequence). CDR3 DNA sequence: TGTGCCAGCAGCAATGCCTTGACAGCGAATGAAAAACTGTTTTTT. This gives the protein CASSNALTANEKLFF.

The chain carries TRBV21-1 and TRBJ1-4. TRBV21-1 is annotated as a pseudogene. The CDR3 is 15 residues long. The CDR3 region is CASTSRHGGNEKLFF. The CDR3 coding sequence is TGTGCCAGCACTTCCCGACACGGGGGTAATGAAAAACTGTTTTTT.

This sequence joins TRBV5-1 and TRBJ1-4, with D unresolved. Trimming stripped 0 bases from V and 8 bases from J, with 11 bases between. This CDR3 contains 14 residues. CDR1 is SGHRS and CDR2 is YFSETQ in the germline V gene. CDR3 DNA sequence: TGCGCCAGCAGCTTGGAGATACCAGAAGAAAAACTGTTTTTT. Translation: CASSLEIPEEKLFF.

The chain uses TRBV5-6 and TRBJ2-3; 12 bases agree with TRBD2. The CDR3 is 15 residues long. The germline gives CDR1 SGHDT, CDR2 YYEEEE. Trimming removed 4 bases from V and 6 bases from J; junction bases left unmatched: 6. CDR3 nucleotides: TGTGCCAGCAGCACGACTAGCGGGGGAGGGGATACGCAGTATTTT. As protein: CASSTTSGGGDTQYF. The full variable domain, its missing parts supplied by reference TRBV5-6 and TRBJ2-3, is DAGVTQSPTHLIKTRGQQVTLRCSPKSGHDTVSWYQQALGQGPQFIFQYYEEEERQRGNFPDRFSGHQFPNYSSELNVNALLLGDSALYLCASSTTSGGGDTQYFGPGTRLTVL.